The 21 T cell receptor beta chains below all came from one sample that was sequenced in a study of memory CD4+ T cells and cytomegalovirus serostatus. Clones were sequenced by immunoSEQ multiplex PCR, and TCRdb holds only the in-frame ones, with some missing. This table holds over 65,000 clones, 76% found once. The sort gate was single viable CD3+CD4+CD8-CD45RO+ cells for memory CD4+ T cells. Sequenced: memory CD4+ T cells from blood. These receptors were taken from an adult in good health and CMV-seropositive.

The genes are TRBV7-9 and TRBJ2-7; no firm D call. This CDR3 contains 13 residues. CDR1 is SEHNR and CDR2 is FQNEAQ in the germline V gene (reference sequence). The germline V and J ends were trimmed by 6 bases and 6 bases, with 15 bases remaining between them. The CDR3 loop is CASSGRSQAEQYF. Written as DNA, the CDR3 is TGTGCCAGCAGTGGGCGCTCTCAGGCCGAGCAGTACTTC.

This clone was seen more than once but under ten times. The chain links TRBV2 to TRBJ2-3; D ambiguous. Looked up from germline, CDR1 is SNHLY and CDR2 is FYNNEI. The V and J ends lost 5 bases and 3 bases respectively, with 6 bases between them. The CDR3 has 12 amino acids. The DNA for the CDR3 is TGTGCCAGCAGTATCAGAACAGATACGCAGTATTTT. Its translation is CASSIRTDTQYF.

The chain employs TRBV2 and TRBJ1-4, with TRBD1 identical over 8 bases. With 6 bases clipped from V and 3 bases from J, the junction kept 15 bases outside the gene matches. This CDR3 has 18 amino acids. Germline V gene sequence: CDR1 SNHLY, CDR2 FYNNEI. Here the CDR3 DNA reads TGTGCCAGCAGCGCACGCCGACAGGGGAGTAGGTCTAATGAAAAACTGTTTTTT. It codes for CASSARRQGSRSNEKLFF.

This chain connects TRBV28 to TRBJ1-6; D ambiguous. CDR3 length: 15 residues. The V gene lost 5 bases and the J gene lost 5 bases, with 13 bases spanning the gap. Germline V gene lookup returns CDR1 MDHEN and CDR2 SYDVKM. CDR3 protein: CASSQRKINNSPLHF. The CDR3, as DNA: TGTGCCAGCAGTCAGCGGAAAATTAATAATTCACCCCTCCACTTT.

This clone was detected only once. The chain is built from TRBV5-8 and TRBJ2-2; D is unclear. CDR1 SGHTS and CDR2 YDEGEE come from the germline V gene. Trimming took 0 bases from V and 5 from J, leaving 11 bases between them. The CDR3 spans 15 residues. The CDR3 is CASSLVTARTGELFF. The DNA of the CDR3 is TGTGCCAGCAGCTTGGTTACCGCCCGGACCGGGGAGCTGTTTTTT. Supplemented by reference TRBV5-8 and TRBJ2-2, the full variable domain reads EAGVTQSPTHLIKTRGQQATLRCSPISGHTSVYWYQQALGLGLQFLLWYDEGEERNRGNFPPRFSGRQFPNYSSELNVNALELEDSALYLCASSLVTARTGELFFGEGSRLTVL.

The chain recombines TRBV5-1 with TRBJ2-5, with 8 positions matching TRBD1. This CDR3 has 15 residues. Germline values: CDR1 SGHRS, CDR2 YFSETQ. The junction had 5 bases not matched to a gene; V was cut back by 0 bases and J by 4 bases. CDR3 sequence reads: CASSLVGQVGETQYF. The CDR3 DNA follows: TGCGCCAGCAGCTTGGTGGGACAGGTAGGAGAGACCCAGTACTTC.

The genes are TRBV5-4 and TRBJ2-5, with no clear D. CDR1 and CDR2 (germline): SGHNT, YYREEE (reference sequence). CDR3 length: 11 residues. The V and J ends lost 3 bases and 2 bases respectively, with 2 bases between them. The CDR3 DNA sequence: TGTGCCAGCAGCTCACAAGAGACCCAGTACTTC. Its translation is CASSSQETQYF. The whole variable domain, remainder taken from reference TRBV5-4 and TRBJ2-5, is ETGVTQSPTHLIKTRGQQVTLRCSSQSGHNTVSWYQQALGQGPQFIFQYYREEENGRGNFPPRFSGLQFPNYSSELNVNALELDDSALYLCASSSQETQYFGPGTRLLVL.

The V gene is TRBV10-3, the J gene TRBJ2-7; 12 bases align to TRBD2. CDR1 and CDR2 (germline): ENHRY, SYGVKD. The CDR3 length is 14 residues. The V segment lost 6 bases and the J segment 4 bases; nucleotides outside the gene matches: 4. The CDR3 sequence: CAISPGTSGYEQYF. CDR3 DNA sequence: TGTGCCATCAGCCCCGGGACTAGCGGGTACGAGCAGTACTTC.

The chain combines TRBV2 with TRBJ2-2; possible D gene TRBD2, 7 bases. The CDR3 is 14 amino acids. Trimming cost V 7 bases and J 7 bases, with 16 bases left between them. From germline, CDR1 is SNHLY and CDR2 FYNNEI. CDR3 in DNA: TGTGCCAGCATTCGGGGGGCTAGCGGCGGGGAGCTGTTTTTT. Translated, it gives CASIRGASGGELFF. Full variable domain (missing parts from reference TRBV2 and TRBJ2-2): EPEVTQTPSHQVTQMGQEVILRCVPISNHLYFYWYRQILGQKVEFLVSFYNNEISEKSEIFDDQFSVERPDGSNFTLKIRSTKLEDSAMYFCASIRGASGGELFFGEGSRLTVL.

This clone has only a few counts. The DNA of the CDR3 is TGTGCCAGCAGTGCGGAGCGCCCTAGCACAGATACGCAGTATTTT. Protein product: CASSAERPSTDTQYF. The J gene is TRBJ2-3, the V gene TRBV2; the D is unclear. CDR1 is SNHLY, CDR2 FYNNEI, per germline. CDR3 size: 15 residues. Deletions cut 4 bases from V and 0 bases from J, with 11 bases between.

V is TRBV28 and J is TRBJ1-3, with a weak D call TRBD1 (5 bases). The CDR3 runs to 13 residues. Looked up from germline, CDR1 is MDHEN and CDR2 is SYDVKM. V lost 6 bases to trimming and J lost 5 bases, with 11 bases between them. In DNA, the CDR3 is TGTGCCAGCAGCTCCCGGGGCCGAAACACCATATATTTT. It translates to CASSSRGRNTIYF.

V usage is TRBV7-9 and J usage is TRBJ1-1, with D possibly matching TRBD1 (6 bases). This CDR3 contains 14 residues. In germline, CDR1 is SEHNR, CDR2 FQNEAQ (reference sequence). V gave up 5 bases and J gave up 6 bases, with 16 bases separating them. CDR3 sequence (DNA): TGTGCCAGCAGCGACCCAGGGGCGATCTCTGAAGCTTTCTTT. It codes for CASSDPGAISEAFF.

V usage is TRBV7-9 and J usage is TRBJ1-1, with 7 bases lining up with TRBD1. The CDR3 has 14 amino acids. CDR1 is SEHNR and CDR2 is FQNEAQ in the germline V gene (reference sequence). Unmatched junction bases numbered 9, after V lost 10 bases and J lost 1 base. The CDR3 region has the DNA TGTGCCACCTCCCAGGGGGAAGAGAACACTGAAGCTTTCTTT. Protein: CATSQGEENTEAFF.

This rearrangement joins TRBV19 to TRBJ1-1; D is perhaps TRBD1 (6 bases). V was cut by 5 bases and J by 4 bases, with 14 bases left in between. CDR3 size: 14 residues. The germline CDR1 and CDR2 sequences are LNHDA and SQIVND (reference sequence). The CDR3 DNA reads as TGTGCCAGTAGTTTTAGGGGGGAAGGCACTGAAGCTTTCTTT. Amino acids: CASSFRGEGTEAFF.

V gene TRBV6-5 combines with J gene TRBJ1-1, with 10 bases identical to TRBD1. J lost 8 bases, V lost 0 bases, and 0 bases had no gene match. The CDR3 loop spans 13 amino acids. Germline CDR1 and CDR2: MNHEY and SVGAGI. The CDR3, as DNA: TGTGCCAGCAGTTACTCGACAGGGGGCGAAGCTTTCTTT. Protein: CASSYSTGGEAFF.

This chain connects TRBV28 to TRBJ1-1, with 7 bases lining up with TRBD1. The V segment lost 4 bases and the J segment 6 bases; nucleotides outside the gene matches: 5. This CDR3 spans 13 amino acids. CDR1 and CDR2 from the germline V gene are MDHEN and SYDVKM. The CDR3 nucleotides read TGTGCCAGCAGTTCGCCCACAGGGGCTGAAGCTTTCTTT. This translates into CASSSPTGAEAFF.

This chain joins TRBV29-1 and TRBJ2-7; unclear D gene. Germline values: CDR1 SQVTM, CDR2 ANQGSEA. The V end lost 7 bases, the J end lost 7 bases, and 14 bases lay between the germline ends. The CDR3 has 11 residues. CDR3 sequence: CSAVKGLEQYF. DNA of the CDR3: TGCAGCGCAGTAAAGGGCCTGGAGCAGTACTTC.

This chain joins TRBV5-4 and TRBJ2-7; D perhaps matches TRBD2 (6 bases). Germline V gene sequence: CDR1 SGHNT, CDR2 YYREEE (reference sequence). This CDR3 is built from 14 residues. V was cut by 7 bases and J by 5 bases, with 19 bases left in between. Written as DNA, the CDR3 is TGTGCCAGCGGCCGAGGAGGGGCAGCCCACGAGCAGTACTTC. It yields the protein CASGRGGAAHEQYF.

The V and J genes are TRBV10-2 and TRBJ2-1, with D perhaps TRBD1 or TRBD2 (5 bases each). Per the germline V gene, CDR1 is WSHSY and CDR2 is SAAADI. CDR3 size: 11 residues. Trimming cost V 8 bases and J 10 bases, with 12 bases left between them. As DNA, the CDR3 is TGCGCCAGCCACTCGGGGCGGGAGCAGTTCTTC. Amino acid sequence: CASHSGREQFF.

The J gene is TRBJ2-3, the V gene TRBV4-2, with D perhaps matching TRBD2 (6 bases). Germline V gene data show CDR1 as LGHNA and CDR2 as YNFKEQ. V was clipped by 4 bases and J by 5 bases, with 16 bases between them. The CDR3 runs 15 residues. CDR3 bases: TGTGCCAGCAGCCGCCCGGGCCCGGGGGTAGATACGCAGTATTTT. Its translation: CASSRPGPGVDTQYF.

The V gene is TRBV2, the J gene TRBJ2-5, with 11 bases fitting TRBD2. J gave up 8 bases and V 3 bases, and 8 bases lay outside the gene matches. Germline V gene lookup returns CDR1 SNHLY and CDR2 FYNNEI. CDR3 length equals 15 residues. The CDR3 nucleotides read TGTGCCAGCAGTGAGGTAGCGGGGGGGTTTAAAACCCAGTACTTC. Its protein product is CASSEVAGGFKTQYF. The variable domain in full, with the rest retrieved from reference TRBV2 and TRBJ2-5, is EPEVTQTPSHQVTQMGQEVILRCVPISNHLYFYWYRQILGQKVEFLVSFYNNEISEKSEIFDDQFSVERPDGSNFTLKIRSTKLEDSAMYFCASSEVAGGFKTQYFGPGTRLLVL.